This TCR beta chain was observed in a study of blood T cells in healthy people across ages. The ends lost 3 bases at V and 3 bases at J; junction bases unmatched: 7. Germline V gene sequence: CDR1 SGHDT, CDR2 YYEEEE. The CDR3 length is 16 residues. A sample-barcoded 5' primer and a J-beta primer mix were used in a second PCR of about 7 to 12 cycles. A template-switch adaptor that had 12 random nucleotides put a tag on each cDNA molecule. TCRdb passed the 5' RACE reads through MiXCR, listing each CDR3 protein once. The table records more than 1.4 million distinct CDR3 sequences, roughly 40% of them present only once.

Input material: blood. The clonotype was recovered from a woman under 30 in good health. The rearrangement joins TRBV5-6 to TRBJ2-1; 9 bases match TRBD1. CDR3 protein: CASSSLTGGGYNEQFF. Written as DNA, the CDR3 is TGTGCCAGCAGCTCCCTGACAGGGGGTGGCTACAATGAGCAGTTCTTC.